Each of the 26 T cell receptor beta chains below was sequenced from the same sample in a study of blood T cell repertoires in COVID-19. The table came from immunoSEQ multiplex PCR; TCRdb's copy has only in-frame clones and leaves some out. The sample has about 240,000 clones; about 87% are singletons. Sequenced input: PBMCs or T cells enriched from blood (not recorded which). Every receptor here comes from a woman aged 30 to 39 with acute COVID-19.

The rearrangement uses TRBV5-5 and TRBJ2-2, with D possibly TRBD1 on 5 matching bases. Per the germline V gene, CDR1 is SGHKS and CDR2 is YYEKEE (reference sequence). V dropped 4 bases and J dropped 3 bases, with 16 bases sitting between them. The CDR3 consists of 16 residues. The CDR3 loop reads CASSRITLGDTGELFF. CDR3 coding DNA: TGTGCCAGCAGCCGAATCACGTTAGGGGACACCGGGGAGCTGTTTTTT.

The CDR3 reads CSVEDTRYPYEQYF. CDR3 DNA sequence: TGCAGCGTTGAAGATACCCGGTATCCCTACGAGCAGTACTTC. This chain connects TRBV29-1 to TRBJ2-7; the D is unclear. The CDR3 contains 14 residues. V was cut by 0 bases and J by 2 bases, with 11 bases left in between. Germline V CDR1 and CDR2: SQVTM, ANQGSEA.

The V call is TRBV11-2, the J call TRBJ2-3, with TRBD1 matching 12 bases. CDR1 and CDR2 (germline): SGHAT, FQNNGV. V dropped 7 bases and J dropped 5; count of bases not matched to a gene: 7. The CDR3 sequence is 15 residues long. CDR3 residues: CASTLGTGGRDTQYF. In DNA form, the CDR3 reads TGTGCCAGCACCCTCGGGACAGGGGGCAGAGATACGCAGTATTTT.

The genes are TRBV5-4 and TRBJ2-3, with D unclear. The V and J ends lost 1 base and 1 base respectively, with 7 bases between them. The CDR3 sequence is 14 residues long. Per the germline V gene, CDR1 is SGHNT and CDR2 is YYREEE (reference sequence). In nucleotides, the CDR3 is TGTGCCAGCAGCTTGTTCCGAGGCACAGATACGCAGTATTTT. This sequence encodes CASSLFRGTDTQYF.

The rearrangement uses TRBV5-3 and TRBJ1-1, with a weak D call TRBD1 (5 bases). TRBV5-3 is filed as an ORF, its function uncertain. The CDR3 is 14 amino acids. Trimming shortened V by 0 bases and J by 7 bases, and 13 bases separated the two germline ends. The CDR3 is CARSLVQNRNEAFF. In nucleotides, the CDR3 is TGTGCCAGAAGCTTGGTGCAGAACAGGAATGAAGCTTTCTTT.

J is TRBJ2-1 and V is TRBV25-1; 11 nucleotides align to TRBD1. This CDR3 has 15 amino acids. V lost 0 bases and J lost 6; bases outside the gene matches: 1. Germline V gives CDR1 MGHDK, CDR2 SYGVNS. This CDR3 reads CASSEYGTGGNEQFF. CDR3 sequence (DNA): TGTGCCAGCAGTGAATATGGGACAGGGGGCAATGAGCAGTTCTTC.

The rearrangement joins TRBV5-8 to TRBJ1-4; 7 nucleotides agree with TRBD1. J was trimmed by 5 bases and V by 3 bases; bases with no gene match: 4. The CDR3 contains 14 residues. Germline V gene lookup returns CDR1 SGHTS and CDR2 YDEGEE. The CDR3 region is CASSSGQRNEKLFF. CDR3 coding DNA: TGTGCCAGCAGCTCGGGACAGAGAAATGAAAAACTGTTTTTT.

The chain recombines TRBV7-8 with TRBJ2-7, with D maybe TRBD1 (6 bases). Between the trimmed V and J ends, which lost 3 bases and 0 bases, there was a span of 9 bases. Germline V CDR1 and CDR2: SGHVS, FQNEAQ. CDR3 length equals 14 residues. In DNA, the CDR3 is TGTGCCAGCAGCTTGATACAGGGCTCCTACGAGCAGTACTTC. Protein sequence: CASSLIQGSYEQYF.

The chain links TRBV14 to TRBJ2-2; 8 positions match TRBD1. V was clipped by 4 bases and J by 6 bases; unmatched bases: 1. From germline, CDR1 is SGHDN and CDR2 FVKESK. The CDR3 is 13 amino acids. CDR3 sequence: CASSLTGAGELFF. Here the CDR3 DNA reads TGTGCCAGCAGCCTGACAGGGGCCGGGGAGCTGTTTTTT.

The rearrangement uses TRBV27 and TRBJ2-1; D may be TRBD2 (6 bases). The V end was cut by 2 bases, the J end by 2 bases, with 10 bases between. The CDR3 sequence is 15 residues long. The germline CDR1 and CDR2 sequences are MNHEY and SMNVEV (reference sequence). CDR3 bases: TGTGCCAGCAGTTTAGCGGGGAGGACCTACAATGAGCAGTTCTTC. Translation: CASSLAGRTYNEQFF.

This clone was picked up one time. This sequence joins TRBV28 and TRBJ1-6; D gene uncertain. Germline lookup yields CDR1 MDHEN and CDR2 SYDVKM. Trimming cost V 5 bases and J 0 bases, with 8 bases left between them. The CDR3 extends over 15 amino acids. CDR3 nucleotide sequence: TGTGCCAGCAGTAACCGGGACTCCTATAATTCACCCCTCCACTTT. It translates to CASSNRDSYNSPLHF.

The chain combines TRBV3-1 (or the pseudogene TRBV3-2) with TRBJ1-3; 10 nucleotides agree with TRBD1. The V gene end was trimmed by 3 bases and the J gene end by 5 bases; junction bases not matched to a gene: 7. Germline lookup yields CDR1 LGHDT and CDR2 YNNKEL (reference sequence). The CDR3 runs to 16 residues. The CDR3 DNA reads TGTGCCAGCAGCCAGAGTTGGGACAGGGGTAGAAACACCATATATTTT. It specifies CASSQSWDRGRNTIYF.

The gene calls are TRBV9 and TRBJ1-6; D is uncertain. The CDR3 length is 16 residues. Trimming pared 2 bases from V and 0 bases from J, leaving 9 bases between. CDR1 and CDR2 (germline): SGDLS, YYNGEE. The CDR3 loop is CASSVSGSSYNSPLHF. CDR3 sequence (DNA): TGTGCCAGCAGCGTCTCGGGGAGCTCCTATAATTCACCCCTCCACTTT.

This chain's CDR3 is CAWSVSRSGLSNQPQHF. DNA of the CDR3: TGTGCCTGGAGTGTGTCAAGATCTGGACTTAGCAATCAGCCCCAGCATTTT. This chain links TRBV30 with TRBJ1-5; D is ambiguous. The CDR3 loop spans 17 amino acids. V was shortened by 0 bases and J by 0 bases, with 15 bases between the two germline ends. Germline values: CDR1 GTSNPN, CDR2 SVGIG (reference sequence).

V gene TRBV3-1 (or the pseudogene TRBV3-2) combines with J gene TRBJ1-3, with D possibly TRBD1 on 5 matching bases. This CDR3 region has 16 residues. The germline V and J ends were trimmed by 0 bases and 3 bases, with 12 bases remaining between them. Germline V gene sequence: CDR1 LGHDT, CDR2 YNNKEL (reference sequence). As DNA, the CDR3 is TGTGCCAGCAGCCAAGAGGTCAGGGAGGATGGAAACACCATATATTTT. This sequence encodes CASSQEVREDGNTIYF.

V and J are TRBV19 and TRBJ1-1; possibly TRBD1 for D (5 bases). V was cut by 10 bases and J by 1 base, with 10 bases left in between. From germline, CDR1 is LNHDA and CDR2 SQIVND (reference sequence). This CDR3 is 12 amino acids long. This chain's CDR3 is CATEDRNTEAFF. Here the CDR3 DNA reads TGTGCCACTGAAGACAGGAACACTGAAGCTTTCTTT.

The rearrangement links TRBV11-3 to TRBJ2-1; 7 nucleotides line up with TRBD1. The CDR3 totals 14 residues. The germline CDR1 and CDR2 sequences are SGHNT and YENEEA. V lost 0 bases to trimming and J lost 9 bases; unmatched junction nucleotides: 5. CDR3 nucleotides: TGTGCCAGCAGCTTAGAACCGAACAGGGGTGAGCAGTTCTTC. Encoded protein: CASSLEPNRGEQFF.

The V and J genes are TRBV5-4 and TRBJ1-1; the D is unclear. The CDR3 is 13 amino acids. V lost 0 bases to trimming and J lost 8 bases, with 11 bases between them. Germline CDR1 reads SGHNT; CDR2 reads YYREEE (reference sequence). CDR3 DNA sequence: TGTGCCAGCAGCTTGGGTCCAGGCTGGGAAGCTTTCTTT. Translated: CASSLGPGWEAFF.

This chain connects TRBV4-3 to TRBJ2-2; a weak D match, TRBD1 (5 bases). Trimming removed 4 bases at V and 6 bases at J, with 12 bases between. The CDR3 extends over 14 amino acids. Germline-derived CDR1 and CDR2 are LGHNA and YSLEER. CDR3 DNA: TGCGCCAGCAGCCGAACTACAGGTGCCGGGGAGCTGTTTTTT. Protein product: CASSRTTGAGELFF.

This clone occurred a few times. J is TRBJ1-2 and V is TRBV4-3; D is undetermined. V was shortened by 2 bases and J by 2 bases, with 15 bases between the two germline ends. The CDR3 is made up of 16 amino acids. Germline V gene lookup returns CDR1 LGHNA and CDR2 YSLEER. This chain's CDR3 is CASSQIRVLRNYGYTF. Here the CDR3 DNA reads TGCGCCAGCAGCCAAATCAGAGTCCTGCGGAACTATGGCTACACCTTC.

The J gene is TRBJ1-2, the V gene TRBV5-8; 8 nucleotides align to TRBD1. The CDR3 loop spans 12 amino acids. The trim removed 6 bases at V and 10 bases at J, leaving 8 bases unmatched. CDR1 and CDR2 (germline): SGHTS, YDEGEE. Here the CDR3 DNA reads TGTGCCAGCAACGGGGCAGGGGGCCCCTACACCTTC. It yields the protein CASNGAGGPYTF.

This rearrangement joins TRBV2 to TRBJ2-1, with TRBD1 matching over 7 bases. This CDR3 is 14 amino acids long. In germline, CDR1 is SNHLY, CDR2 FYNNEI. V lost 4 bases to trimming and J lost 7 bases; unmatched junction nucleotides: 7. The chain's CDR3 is CASSALRDSNEQFF. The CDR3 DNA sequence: TGTGCCAGCAGTGCGCTACGGGACAGTAATGAGCAGTTCTTC.

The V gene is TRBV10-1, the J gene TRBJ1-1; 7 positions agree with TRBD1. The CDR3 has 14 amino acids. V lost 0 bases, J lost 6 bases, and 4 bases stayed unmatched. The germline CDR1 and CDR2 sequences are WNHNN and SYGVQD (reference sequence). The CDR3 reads CASSESGQGAEAFF. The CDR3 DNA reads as TGCGCCAGCAGTGAGTCTGGTCAGGGGGCTGAAGCTTTCTTT.

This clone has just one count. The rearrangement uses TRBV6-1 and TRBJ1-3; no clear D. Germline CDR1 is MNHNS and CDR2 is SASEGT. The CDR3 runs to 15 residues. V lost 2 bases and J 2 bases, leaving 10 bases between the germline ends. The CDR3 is CASSELGGPGNTIYF. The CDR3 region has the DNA TGTGCCAGCAGTGAACTTGGAGGCCCTGGAAACACCATATATTTT.

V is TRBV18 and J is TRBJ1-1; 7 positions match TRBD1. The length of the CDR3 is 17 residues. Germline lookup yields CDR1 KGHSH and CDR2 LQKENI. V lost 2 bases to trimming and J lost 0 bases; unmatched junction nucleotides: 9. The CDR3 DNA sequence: TGTGCCAGCTCACCAAACGTTCTAGGGGGCCTGAACACTGAAGCTTTCTTT. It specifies CASSPNVLGGLNTEAFF.

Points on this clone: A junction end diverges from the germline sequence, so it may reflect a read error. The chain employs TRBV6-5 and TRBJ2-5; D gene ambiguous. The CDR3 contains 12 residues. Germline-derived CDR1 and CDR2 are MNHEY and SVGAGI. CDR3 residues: CASSDSTGTQYF. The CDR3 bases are TGTGCCAGCAGTGACTCAACTGGGACCCAGTACTTC.